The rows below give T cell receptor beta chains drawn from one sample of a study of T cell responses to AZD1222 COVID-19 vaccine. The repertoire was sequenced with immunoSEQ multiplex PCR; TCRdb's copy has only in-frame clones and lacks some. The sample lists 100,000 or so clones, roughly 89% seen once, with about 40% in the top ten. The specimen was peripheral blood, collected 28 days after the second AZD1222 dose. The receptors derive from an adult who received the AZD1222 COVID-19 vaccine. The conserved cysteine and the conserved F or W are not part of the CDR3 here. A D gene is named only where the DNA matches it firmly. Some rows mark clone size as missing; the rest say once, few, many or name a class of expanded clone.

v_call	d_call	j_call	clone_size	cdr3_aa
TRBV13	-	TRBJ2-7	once	ASSLRTAEQY
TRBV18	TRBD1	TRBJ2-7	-	ASSPGQSEQY
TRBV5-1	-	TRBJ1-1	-	ASSFQVEAEAF
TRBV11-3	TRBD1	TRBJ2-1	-	ASSLTDREQV
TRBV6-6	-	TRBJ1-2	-	ASSYQGKANYGYT
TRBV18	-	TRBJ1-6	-	ASSPSVGSYNSPLH
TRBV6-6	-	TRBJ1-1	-	ASSSSVTEAF
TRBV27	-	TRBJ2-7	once	ASSRRQSYEQY
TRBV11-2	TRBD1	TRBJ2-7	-	ASNPPGQTYEQY
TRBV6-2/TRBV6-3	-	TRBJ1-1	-	ASSYRTVSDTEAF
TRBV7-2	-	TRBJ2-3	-	ASSLRARDGRDTQY
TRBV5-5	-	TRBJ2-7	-	ASSTDYYEQY
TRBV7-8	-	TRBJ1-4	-	ASSLETTNEKLF
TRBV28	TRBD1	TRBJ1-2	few	ASSWPGDSTYGYT
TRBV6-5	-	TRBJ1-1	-	ASSYSHKNTEAF
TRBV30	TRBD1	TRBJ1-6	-	AWSVAGGSNSPLH
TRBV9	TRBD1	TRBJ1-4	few	ASSAQQGAPEKLF
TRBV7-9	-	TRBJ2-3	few	ASSPRGPDTQY
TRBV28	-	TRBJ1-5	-	ASSAGQQAQH
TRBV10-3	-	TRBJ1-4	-	AISETAEKLF
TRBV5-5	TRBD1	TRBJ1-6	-	ASSRTGFNSPLH
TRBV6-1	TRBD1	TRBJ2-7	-	ASSTGQGAREQY
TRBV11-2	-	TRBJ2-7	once	ASSLGLDYNPSYQQY
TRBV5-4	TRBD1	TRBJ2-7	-	ASSFKGGPNEQY
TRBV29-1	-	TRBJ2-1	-	SATSFSLSYNEQF
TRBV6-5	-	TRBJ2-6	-	ASRYRISGANVLT
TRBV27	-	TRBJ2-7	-	ASSLKGFSAYEQY
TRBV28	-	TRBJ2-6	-	ASSLGLMGTGANVLT
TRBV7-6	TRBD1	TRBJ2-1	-	ASSYPGTGYHEQF
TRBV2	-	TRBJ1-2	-	ASSESDGGGSGYT